This T cell receptor beta chain was sequenced during a study of blood T cell repertoires in COVID-19. About the study: Whether acute or convalescent, the COVID-19 samples came from the United States, Italy and Spain. Sources were T cells, B-cell-depleted T cells, or PBMCs; the material itself was cDNA or gDNA.

In the original workflow: The assay estimated nucleated cells by amplifying reference gene primers. The repertoire was sequenced with immunoSEQ multiplex PCR; TCRdb's copy has only in-frame clones and lacks some. D and trimming come from the DNA, and the V and J calls and clone size come from that table. The table has about 200,000 clones, 88% seen once. CDR1 MNHEY and CDR2 SMNVEV come from the germline V gene (reference sequence). The trim removed 4 bases at V and 4 bases at J, leaving 6 bases unmatched. There are 17 residues in the CDR3. The TCR was taken from a human donor in a cohort sampled during active COVID-19. The chain joins TRBV27 to TRBJ2-2, with 13 bases identical to TRBD2. The source material was peripheral blood. The DNA of the CDR3 is TGTGCCAGCAGTTCACTAGCGGGGGGGCTGGGCACCGGGGAGCTGTTTTTT. It encodes CASSSLAGGLGTGELFF.